Given below is one TCR beta chain in context. The target antigen is unknown. The CDR3 extends over 12 amino acids. From germline, CDR1 is MNHEY and CDR2 SVGAGI. V lost 2 bases and J lost 7, with 8 bases in between. In the PCR, 60 Vbeta and 13 Jbeta primers were used. TCRdb keeps only in-frame clones here, not all; method: immunoSEQ multiplex PCR. The sample lists 270,000 or so clones, about 90% occurring once. The data belong to a study of cytomegalovirus exposure and HLA in healthy donors. Study-wide results and limits: Data from an earlier analysis indicated that most TCR beta V segments were productive either about 90% or about 30% of the time. In a later analysis, TCR association rates varied by HLA locus: DRB1 most, HLA-C fewest. Later work associated over 15,000 TCR beta sequences with HLA alleles at 0.05 false discovery rate. Later analysis revealed greater clonal expansion in HLA-associated TCR beta chains than in equally common others.

The rearrangement uses TRBV6-5 and TRBJ1-2; D remains unclear. Sample: PBMCs. This TCR derives from a girl aged 2 to 10 in good health and CMV-seronegative. In DNA, the CDR3 is TGTGCCAGCAGTTACGGGCCCGCTGGCTACACCTTC. Amino acid sequence: CASSYGPAGYTF.